This TCR beta chain derives from a study of T cell repertoires in cytomegalovirus infection. Study at large: Public TCR beta signatures indicated both CMV infection and matching HLA type. Findings and limits, study-wide: HLA-C-restricted, CMV-specific TCR beta clonotypes were dominant ex vivo. Adding up the frequency of public TCR beta families identified people who carried CMV plus the relevant HLA.

From the reads, TCRdb called clonotypes with MiXCR, one entry per CDR3 protein. The table has 450,000 to 600,000 distinct CDR3 sequences, around 11% seen once. This clonotype was seen many times. Its antigen remains unknown. Germline V gives CDR1 SGHVS, CDR2 FNYEAQ. Deletions cut 3 bases from V and 8 bases from J, with 10 bases between. The CDR3 has 12 amino acids. The receptor's source is a human donor in good health (CMV status not recorded). Some clones in this sample may be carry-over from other donors' samples. This chain uses TRBV7-6 with TRBJ1-1; D call uncertain. The specimen sequenced was PBMCs. The CDR3 protein is CASSLKPDEAFF. The CDR3 DNA follows: TGTGCCAGCAGCTTGAAGCCAGACGAAGCTTTCTTT.